This T cell receptor beta chain came from a study of cytomegalovirus exposure and HLA in healthy donors. Study-wide context: As an earlier analysis found, 150 million to 200 million T cells yielded 90 million to 140 million unique TCR beta sequences.

This clone was picked up one time. The antigen is not known. Study results and limitations: A later analysis reportedly found fewer N-insertions in an Asian-associated ancestry cluster than the roughly 670-donor mean.

The PCR ran on 60 Vbeta and 13 Jbeta primers. Some clones are missing from TCRdb's copy, which holds only in-frame ones; the method was immunoSEQ multiplex PCR. The table includes approximately 190,000 clones, approximately 78% detected once. Sequenced input: PBMCs. The source of this sequence is a woman younger than 35 in good health and CMV-seronegative.

CDR3: CASSPSHRGEQFF. In DNA form, the CDR3 reads TGTGCCAGCAGTCCCTCCCATAGGGGTGAGCAGTTCTTC. The chain is built from TRBV27 and TRBJ2-1; perhaps TRBD1 as D (5 bases). V was trimmed by 5 bases and J by 9 bases, leaving 14 bases between them. The germline V gene encodes CDR1 MNHEY and CDR2 SMNVEV (reference sequence). The CDR3 spans 13 residues.